This note documents a single TCR beta chain sequence. Its antigen remains unknown. The data are from a study of cytomegalovirus exposure and HLA in healthy donors. Points from the study as a whole: TCR sequences were mostly rare, though some public TCRs occurred in many donors. With further analysis later on, most CMV-associated TCR beta chains appeared HLA-restricted.

Germline V lookup: CDR1 SEHNR, CDR2 FQNEAQ (reference sequence). The V gene lost 0 bases and the J gene lost 2 bases, with 7 bases spanning the gap. The CDR3 consists of 14 residues. PCR involved 60 Vbeta and 13 Jbeta primers. Measured with immunoSEQ multiplex PCR; TCRdb has only the in-frame clones, and not every one. The sample lists some 150,000 clones, roughly 82% occurring once. This chain links TRBV7-9 with TRBJ2-5, with D hard to call. The TCR sequence derives from a man aged 50-60 years in good health and CMV-seropositive. The sequencing input was PBMCs. CDR3 sequence (DNA): TGTGCCAGCAGCTTAGCCGTCGCGCAAGAGACCCAGTACTTC. Its translation: CASSLAVAQETQYF. Drawing the rest from reference TRBV7-9 and TRBJ2-5, the complete variable domain is DTGVSQNPRHKITKRGQNVTFRCDPISEHNRLYWYRQTLGQGPEFLTYFQNEAQLEKSRLLSDRFSAERPKGSFSTLEIQRTEQGDSAMYLCASSLAVAQETQYFGPGTRLLVL.